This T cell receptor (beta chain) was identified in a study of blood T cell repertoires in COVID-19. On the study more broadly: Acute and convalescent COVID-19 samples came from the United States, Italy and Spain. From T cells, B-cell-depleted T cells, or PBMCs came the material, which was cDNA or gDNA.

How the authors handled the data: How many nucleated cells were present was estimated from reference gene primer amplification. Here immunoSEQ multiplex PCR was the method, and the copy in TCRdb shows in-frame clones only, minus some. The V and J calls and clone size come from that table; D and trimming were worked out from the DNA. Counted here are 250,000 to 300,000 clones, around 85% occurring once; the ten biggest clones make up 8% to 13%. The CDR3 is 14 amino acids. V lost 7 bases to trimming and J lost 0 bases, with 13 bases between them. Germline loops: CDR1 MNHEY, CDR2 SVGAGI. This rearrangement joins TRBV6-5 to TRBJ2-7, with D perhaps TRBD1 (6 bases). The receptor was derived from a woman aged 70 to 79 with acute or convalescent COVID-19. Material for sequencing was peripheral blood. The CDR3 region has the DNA TGTGCCAGCAAGACAACAGGGTTCTCCTACGAGCAGTACTTC. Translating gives CASKTTGFSYEQYF.